This entry is about one T cell receptor (beta chain). RNA was extracted with the RNeasy kit, and a quantity of roughly 0.45 to 1 ug was reverse transcribed using random hexamers. TCR beta CDR3 was amplified by immunoSEQ multiplex PCR. This amplification extended across 54 Vbeta and 13 Jbeta segments. TCRdb independently ran MiXCR on the immunoSEQ multiplex PCR reads; one entry per CDR3 protein. The sample lists fewer than 85,000 distinct CDR3 sequences, approximately 94% occurring once. The ends were cut back, 9 bases at V and 7 bases at J, with 16 bases in the middle. Germline values: CDR1 MNHEY, CDR2 SVGAGI. The CDR3 extends over 14 amino acids. This sample was included in a study of CD8 T cells in Susac syndrome. Looking at the study overall: Intravenous immunoglobulin alone or corticosteroids were being given to patients with Susac syndrome at blood draw, unless they were therapy-naive.

While CD8+ and CD4+ T cells were isolated negatively, TEMRA cells were enriched by FACS. This clonotype was sampled from a human donor with Susac syndrome. The genes are TRBV6-5 and TRBJ1-6; no definite D call. Material: CD8+ T cells from PBMCs. The CDR3 coding sequence is TGTGCCAGTCGTTCCGGCGGTTTCAATTCACCCCTCCACTTT. Translation: CASRSGGFNSPLHF.